What follows are 30 T cell receptor beta chains derived from one specimen sequenced in a study of identical twins. TCRdb analysed the 5' RACE reads with MiXCR anew, one entry per CDR3 protein. The table includes some 500,000 distinct CDR3 sequences, approximately 22% detected once. Separately, the same data were catalogued under a study of T cells expressing NK-cell markers.

Sequenced sample: CD4+ T cells sorted from blood. All receptors derive from a woman under 30 in good health.

This clonotype was observed a handful of times. V usage is TRBV12-3 or TRBV12-4 and J usage is TRBJ2-7; TRBD2 matches 10 bases. V shed 6 bases, J shed 2 bases, and the junction held 13 bases outside the gene matches. The CDR3 consists of 17 residues. In DNA, the CDR3 is TGTGCCAGCAGCAATCTAGCGGGGGCCTTTCGCCCCTACGAGCAGTACTTC. This encodes CASSNLAGAFRPYEQYF.

This clonotype was seen only once. The chain recombines TRBV11-1 with TRBJ2-5, with D tentatively TRBD1 (6 bases). CDR1 and CDR2 (germline): SGHAT, FQDESV (reference sequence). The CDR3 runs 14 residues. V was clipped by 5 bases and J by 5 bases, with 15 bases between them. The CDR3 spells CASSKPQGKETQYF. The CDR3 coding sequence is TGTGCCAGCAGCAAACCTCAGGGGAAGGAGACCCAGTACTTC. The full variable domain, in which reference TRBV11-1 and TRBJ2-5 provide the parts outside the CDR3, is EAEVAQSPRYKITEKSQAVAFWCDPISGHATLYWYRQILGQGPELLVQFQDESVVDDSQLPKDRFSAERLKGVDSTLKIQPAELGDSAMYLCASSKPQGKETQYFGPGTRLLVL.

This clonotype was picked up a small number of times. This CDR3 is CSVVTATNEKLFF. The CDR3 nucleotides are TGCAGCGTAGTCACTGCAACTAATGAAAAACTGTTTTTT. V and J are TRBV29-1 and TRBJ1-4; no clear D gene. CDR1 and CDR2 from the germline V gene are SQVTM and ANQGSEA. The CDR3 covers 13 residues. V was clipped by 6 bases and J by 0 bases, with 8 bases between them.

This clonotype was detected only a few times. The chain employs TRBV7-2 and TRBJ2-5, with no clear D. Between the trimmed V and J ends, which lost 5 bases and 1 base, there was a span of 11 bases. Germline CDR1 is SGHTA and CDR2 is FQGNSA. The CDR3 contains 14 residues. The chain's CDR3 is CASSRAGTQETQYF. CDR3 DNA sequence: TGTGCCAGCAGCCGAGCCGGAACCCAAGAGACCCAGTACTTC.

J is TRBJ2-7 and V is TRBV20-1, with TRBD1 as a possible D gene (6 bases). Germline lookup yields CDR1 DFQATT and CDR2 SNEGSKA (reference sequence). The CDR3 runs to 12 residues. V gave up 4 bases and J gave up 3 bases, with 10 bases separating them. CDR3 nucleotide sequence: TGCAGTGCTACACAGGGAGACTACGAGCAGTACTTC. This encodes CSATQGDYEQYF.

This clonotype was counted ten times or more. This CDR3 reads CASSTGTGAYNEQFF. The CDR3 DNA reads TGTGCCAGCTCAACTGGGACAGGGGCCTACAATGAGCAGTTCTTC. This chain joins TRBV18 and TRBJ2-1; 10 positions match TRBD1. V shed 5 bases and J 2 bases; nucleotides not matched to a gene: 3. The CDR3 has 15 amino acids. Germline V gene lookup returns CDR1 KGHSH and CDR2 LQKENI.

The V call is TRBV6-1, the J call TRBJ2-7, with TRBD2 as a possible D gene (8 bases). Looked up from germline, CDR1 is MNHNS and CDR2 is SASEGT. The CDR3 loop spans 14 amino acids. V was shortened by 8 bases and J by 3 bases, with 17 bases between the two germline ends. CDR3 in amino acids: CASSPGGGLYEQYF. CDR3 nucleotide sequence: TGTGCCAGCTCTCCGGGAGGGGGCCTCTACGAGCAGTACTTC.

V is TRBV12-3 or TRBV12-4 and J is TRBJ2-1; D ambiguous. Deletions cut 3 bases from V and 4 bases from J, with 16 bases between. This CDR3 spans 16 amino acids. The CDR3 DNA follows: TGTGCCAGCAGTTTGAACGCTGCCCTCGTGTACAATGAGCAGTTCTTC. Translating it yields CASSLNAALVYNEQFF.

This clonotype has just a few counts. Here the CDR3 DNA reads TGCAGCGTTGAAGAGCGACAGGGGACAGATACGCAGTATTTT. Its translation: CSVEERQGTDTQYF. This chain links TRBV29-1 with TRBJ2-3; the match to TRBD1 covers 8 bases. CDR1 SQVTM and CDR2 ANQGSEA come from the germline V gene. This CDR3 spans 14 amino acids. V lost 0 bases to trimming and J lost 3 bases; unmatched junction nucleotides: 2.

This sequence joins TRBV5-1 and TRBJ2-1, with 8 bases aligning to TRBD1. Germline values: CDR1 SGHRS, CDR2 YFSETQ. The CDR3 loop spans 16 amino acids. J gave up 2 bases and V 0 bases, and 4 bases lay outside the gene matches. This CDR3 is CASSLGPGGPYNEQFF. The CDR3 coding sequence is TGCGCCAGCAGCTTGGGACCAGGGGGCCCCTACAATGAGCAGTTCTTC.

The chain recombines TRBV20-1 with TRBJ1-1, with a weak D call TRBD1 (5 bases). Trimming left V 0 bases short and J 4 bases short, with 12 bases between. The CDR3 sequence is 14 residues long. Germline CDR1 reads DFQATT; CDR2 reads SNEGSKA (reference sequence). The CDR3 coding sequence is TGCAGTGCTAGAGAGGGGGGAAGAAGCACTGAAGCTTTCTTT. This sequence encodes CSAREGGRSTEAFF.

This clonotype was counted only a few times. This chain uses TRBV5-1 with TRBJ1-5; D unclear. Trimming removed 4 bases at V and 5 bases at J, with 13 bases between. There are 14 residues in the CDR3. CDR1 is SGHRS and CDR2 is YFSETQ in the germline V gene. CDR3 sequence reads: CASSADGRYQPQHF. The CDR3 coding sequence is TGCGCCAGCAGCGCGGACGGCCGGTATCAGCCCCAGCATTTT. The full variable domain, in which reference TRBV5-1 and TRBJ1-5 provide the parts outside the CDR3, is KAGVTQTPRYLIKTRGQQVTLSCSPISGHRSVSWYQQTPGQGLQFLFEYFSETQRNKGNFPGRFSGRQFSNSRSEMNVSTLELGDSALYLCASSADGRYQPQHFGDGTRLSIL.

This clonotype was picked up many times. This chain uses TRBV20-1 with TRBJ2-3; D is possibly TRBD2 (7 bases). CDR1 is DFQATT, CDR2 SNEGSKA, per germline (reference sequence). Trimming took off 4 bases at V and 4 bases at J, with 18 bases between the two ends. This CDR3 is 15 amino acids long. CDR3 sequence (DNA): TGCAGTGCTACCCTGGGGGGGCTTAGGGCAGATACGCAGTATTTT. It translates to CSATLGGLRADTQYF.

This clonotype occurred a few times. This sequence joins TRBV28 and TRBJ2-5; 7 bases align to TRBD1. The V gene's germline CDR1 is MDHEN and CDR2 SYDVKM. The CDR3 totals 15 residues. J gave up 1 base and V 8 bases, and 10 bases lay outside the gene matches. The CDR3 region is CASPSTGQIQETQYF. CDR3 in DNA: TGTGCCAGCCCCTCGACGGGACAGATCCAAGAGACCCAGTACTTC.

This clonotype was counted only a few times. V usage is TRBV15 and J usage is TRBJ2-7; D gene ambiguous. CDR1 LNHNV and CDR2 YYDKDF come from the germline V gene (reference sequence). Between the trimmed V and J ends, which lost 0 bases and 1 base, there was a span of 10 bases. CDR3 length: 15 residues. The CDR3 protein is CATSRDTTESYEQYF. CDR3 bases: TGTGCCACCAGCAGAGATACGACGGAATCCTACGAGCAGTACTTC.

This clonotype showed up just a few times. V and J are TRBV5-1 and TRBJ2-1; D gene ambiguous. The CDR3 length is 13 residues. V dropped 2 bases and J dropped 8 bases, with 11 bases sitting between them. Germline CDR1 and CDR2: SGHRS and YFSETQ. In DNA form, the CDR3 reads TGCGCCAGCAGCTTCTCAGGTATAGATGAGCAGTTCTTC. It encodes CASSFSGIDEQFF.

The chain uses TRBV3-1 and TRBJ1-4; 7 positions agree with TRBD1. Germline V gene sequence: CDR1 LGHDT, CDR2 YNNKEL (reference sequence). The CDR3 has 16 amino acids. The ends lost 0 bases at V and 7 bases at J; junction bases unmatched: 8. CDR3: CASSQEGQGGTEKLFF. The CDR3 DNA is TGTGCCAGCAGCCAAGAGGGTCAAGGGGGCACTGAAAAACTGTTTTTT.

The J gene is TRBJ1-2, the V gene TRBV7-4, with D perhaps matching TRBD1 (6 bases). Looked up from germline, CDR1 is SGHVT and CDR2 is SQSDAQ. The CDR3 totals 15 residues. Trimming pared 7 bases from V and 6 bases from J, leaving 21 bases between. The CDR3 DNA sequence: TGTGCCAGCATTCTCCGGGACACCGCAGTACATGGCTACACCTTC. It yields the protein CASILRDTAVHGYTF.

This clonotype was counted a few times. This chain joins TRBV6-1 and TRBJ2-5; maybe TRBD2 (6 bases). In germline, CDR1 is MNHNS, CDR2 SASEGT. This CDR3 has 14 amino acids. V lost 6 bases and J 5 bases, leaving 16 bases between the germline ends. The chain's CDR3 is CASRPHRGTETQYF. The CDR3 coding sequence is TGTGCCAGCAGACCCCACCGGGGGACCGAGACCCAGTACTTC.

The CDR3 DNA sequence: TGTGCCATCAGTGCTTCAGACTCCTCCATTCAACCTAGCACAGATACGCAGTATTTT. Protein: CAISASDSSIQPSTDTQYF. The chain has TRBV10-3 and TRBJ2-3; D is undetermined. V shed 4 bases and J shed 0 bases, with 23 bases lying between them. This CDR3 contains 19 residues. Germline V CDR1 and CDR2: ENHRY, SYGVKD.

This clonotype was detected ten times or more. The chain couples TRBV20-1 to TRBJ1-3; D is unresolved. Germline values: CDR1 DFQATT, CDR2 SNEGSKA (reference sequence). The CDR3 covers 14 residues. With 6 bases removed from V and 1 base from J, the gap between germline ends came to 13 bases. CDR3 amino acids: CSARRGISGNTIYF. DNA for the CDR3: TGCAGTGCCCGGAGAGGGATTTCTGGAAACACCATATATTTT.

The rearrangement joins TRBV7-2 to TRBJ2-1; 12 nucleotides agree with TRBD2. Germline loops: CDR1 SGHTA, CDR2 FQGNSA. The CDR3 sequence is 16 residues long. The J segment lost 6 bases and the V segment lost 2 bases, leaving 5 bases of the junction unmatched. The CDR3 is CASSLNPGLAGNEQFF. CDR3 DNA: TGTGCCAGCAGCTTAAATCCGGGACTAGCGGGCAATGAGCAGTTCTTC.

This clonotype has only a few counts. The CDR3 protein is CASSVVGTGETEAFF. CDR3 coding DNA: TGTGCCAGCAGCGTAGTTGGGACAGGGGAGACTGAAGCTTTCTTT. The rearrangement links TRBV9 to TRBJ1-1; 10 bases are a match to TRBD1. This CDR3 contains 15 residues. Germline loops: CDR1 SGDLS, CDR2 YYNGEE. Trimming took 0 bases from V and 5 from J; bases not matched to a gene: 4. The full variable domain, its missing parts supplied by reference TRBV9 and TRBJ1-1, is DSGVTQTPKHLITATGQRVTLRCSPRSGDLSVYWYQQSLDQGLQFLIQYYNGEERAKGNILERFSAQQFPDLHSELNLSSLELGDSALYFCASSVVGTGETEAFFGQGTRLTVV.

The chain uses TRBV5-5 and TRBJ2-2; D remains unclear. CDR3 size: 14 residues. Germline V gene sequence: CDR1 SGHKS, CDR2 YYEKEE (reference sequence). V lost 4 bases to trimming and J lost 0 bases, with 7 bases between them. The CDR3 loop is CASSGGSNTGELFF. The CDR3, as DNA: TGTGCCAGCAGCGGCGGATCGAACACCGGGGAGCTGTTTTTT.

The rearrangement links TRBV12-5 to TRBJ2-1; TRBD1 or TRBD2 may be the D gene (7 bases each). Trimming stripped 7 bases from V and 14 bases from J, with 18 bases between. This CDR3 comprises 12 residues. The germline V gene encodes CDR1 LGHNT and CDR2 FRNRAP. In nucleotides, the CDR3 is TGTGCTAGTGCCTTGGCGCAGGGGGGGAAGTTCTTC. Encoded protein: CASALAQGGKFF. The full variable domain, completed using reference TRBV12-5 and TRBJ2-1, is DARVTQTPRHKVTEMGQEVTMRCQPILGHNTVFWYRQTMMQGLELLAYFRNRAPLDDSGMPKDRFSAEMPDATLATLKIQPSEPRDSAVYFCASALAQGGKFFGPGTRLTVL.

This clonotype was seen only a few times. This chain links TRBV20-1 with TRBJ2-3; 9 bases are a match to TRBD1. Germline values: CDR1 DFQATT, CDR2 SNEGSKA (reference sequence). With V trimmed by 0 bases and J by 6 bases, 13 bases remained unmatched. The CDR3 is made up of 17 amino acids. CDR3 nucleotides: TGCAGTGCTAGAGACTGGGGACAGGGAATGATTGGGGATACGCAGTATTTT. Translating gives CSARDWGQGMIGDTQYF.

The CDR3 here is CASSYSRQGNEQFF. The DNA for the CDR3 is TGTGCCAGCAGTTACTCCCGACAGGGCAATGAGCAGTTCTTC. The V call is TRBV6-2 or TRBV6-3, the J call TRBJ2-1; the match to TRBD1 covers 7 bases. Germline V gene sequence: CDR1 MNHEY, CDR2 SVGEGT. The CDR3 spans 14 residues. The V gene end was trimmed by 0 bases and the J gene end by 6 bases; junction bases not matched to a gene: 2.

This clonotype has more than one count but fewer than ten. V is TRBV10-2 and J is TRBJ2-7, with TRBD1 as a possible D gene (6 bases). The CDR3 extends over 13 amino acids. Trimming took off 6 bases at V and 3 bases at J, with 12 bases between the two ends. CDR1 and CDR2 (germline): WSHSY, SAAADI. The CDR3 sequence: CASRGQGHYEQYF. The CDR3 DNA sequence: TGCGCCAGCAGGGGACAAGGCCACTACGAGCAGTACTTC.

The chain uses TRBV4-3 and TRBJ2-1, with TRBD2 identical over 10 bases. The CDR3 extends over 17 amino acids. V gave up 4 bases and J gave up 9 bases; unmatched junction bases: 15. CDR1 and CDR2 (germline): LGHNA, YSLEER. The CDR3 reads CASSRGTLAGLVSEQFF. Here the CDR3 DNA reads TGCGCCAGCAGCCGGGGGACACTAGCGGGATTGGTCAGTGAGCAGTTCTTC.

The V gene is TRBV7-9, the J gene TRBJ2-7; a weak D match, TRBD1 (6 bases). The germline V gene encodes CDR1 SEHNR and CDR2 FQNEAQ (reference sequence). V was trimmed by 1 base and J by 1 base, leaving 11 bases between them. The CDR3 is 15 amino acids. The CDR3 sequence is CASSLGDIPSYEQYF. DNA for the CDR3: TGTGCCAGCAGCTTAGGGGACATTCCGTCCTACGAGCAGTACTTC.